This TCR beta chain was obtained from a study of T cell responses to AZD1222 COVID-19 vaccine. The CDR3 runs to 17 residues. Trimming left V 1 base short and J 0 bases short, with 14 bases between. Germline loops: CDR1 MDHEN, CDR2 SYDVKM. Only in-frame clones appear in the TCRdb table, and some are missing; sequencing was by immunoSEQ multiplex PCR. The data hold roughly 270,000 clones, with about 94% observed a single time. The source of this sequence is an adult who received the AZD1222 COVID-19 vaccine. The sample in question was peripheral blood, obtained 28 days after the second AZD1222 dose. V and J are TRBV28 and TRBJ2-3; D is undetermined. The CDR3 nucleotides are TGTGCCAGCAGTTTATCATGGCGAATCTCTAGCACAGATACGCAGTATTTT. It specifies CASSLSWRISSTDTQYF. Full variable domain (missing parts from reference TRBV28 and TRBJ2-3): DVKVTQSSRYLVKRTGEKVFLECVQDMDHENMFWYRQDPGLGLRLIYFSYDVKMKEKGDIPEGYSVSREKKERFSLILESASTNQTSMYLCASSLSWRISSTDTQYFGPGTRLTVL.